This T cell receptor beta chain comes out of a study of blood T cell repertoires in COVID-19. Overall study: COVID-19 samples collected from the United States, Italy and Spain covered acute and convalescent phases.

Original processing methods: Amplification of reference gene primers provided the estimated nucleated cell counts. The protocol was immunoSEQ multiplex PCR, while the TCRdb copy is restricted to in-frame clones and leaves out a portion. That table supplies the V and J calls and clone size; D and trimming were determined from the DNA. The sample holds 110,000 or so clones; under 90% are singletons and the top ten take around 4.2%. Sequencing was performed on peripheral blood. This sequence was found in a man aged 55 to 70 with acute or convalescent COVID-19.

CDR3 coding DNA: TGCGCCAGCAGGTCAGGGGCCTCCTATAATTCACCCCTCCACTTT. Its translation: CASRSGASYNSPLHF. The chain is built from TRBV10-2 and TRBJ1-6; maybe TRBD1 (6 bases). Germline CDR1 and CDR2: WSHSY and SAAADI. Trimming pared 6 bases from V and 0 bases from J, leaving 9 bases between. The CDR3 runs 15 residues.